Presented here are 8 T cell receptor beta chains from one specimen sequenced in a study of cytomegalovirus exposure and HLA in healthy donors. Both 60 Vbeta primers and 13 Jbeta primers went into the PCR. The table came from immunoSEQ multiplex PCR; TCRdb's copy has only in-frame clones and leaves some out. The sample data list under 95,000 clones. The sample was PBMCs. The source of these receptors is a man aged 45-65 years in good health and CMV-seronegative.

V and J are TRBV23-1 and TRBJ2-5; 7 positions match TRBD2. TRBV23-1 is an ORF; its function is uncertain. The V gene end was trimmed by 0 bases and the J gene end by 7 bases; junction bases not matched to a gene: 8. The CDR3 covers 15 residues. Here the CDR3 reads CASSQSAGRHMTQYF. The CDR3 DNA reads TGCGCCAGCAGTCAATCAGCGGGGAGGCATATGACCCAGTACTTC.

This chain links TRBV11-2 with TRBJ2-7; the match to TRBD1 covers 10 bases. V shed 4 bases and J 6 bases; nucleotides not matched to a gene: 3. Germline-derived CDR1 and CDR2 are SGHAT and FQNNGV. CDR3 length equals 13 residues. As DNA, the CDR3 is TGTGCCAGCAGCTCGACAGGGGGCGGCGAGCAGTACTTC. This gives the protein CASSSTGGGEQYF. The full variable domain, in which reference TRBV11-2 and TRBJ2-7 provide the parts outside the CDR3, is EAGVAQSPRYKIIEKRQSVAFWCNPISGHATLYWYQQILGQGPKLLIQFQNNGVVDDSQLPKDRFSAERLKGVDSTLKIQPAKLEDSAVYLCASSSTGGGEQYFGPGTRLTVT.

V usage is TRBV5-1 and J usage is TRBJ2-1, with 13 bases fitting TRBD2. CDR3 length: 17 residues. Per the germline V gene, CDR1 is SGHRS and CDR2 is YFSETQ. V lost 4 bases and J lost 7; bases outside the gene matches: 11. The DNA for the CDR3 is TGCGCCAGCAGCCGTGGGCTGACTAGCGGGGGGAGGAATGAGCAGTTCTTC. Protein product: CASSRGLTSGGRNEQFF.

The CDR3 region has the DNA TGTGCCAGCAGCACCGCCCACCTAGTCCCCTACGAGCAGTACTTC. This sequence encodes CASSTAHLVPYEQYF. The rearrangement uses TRBV9 and TRBJ2-7, with D uncertain. The CDR3 loop spans 15 amino acids. The germline V gene has CDR1 SGDLS and CDR2 YYNGEE. The germline V and J ends were trimmed by 4 bases and 2 bases, with 16 bases remaining between them.

V is TRBV6-6 and J is TRBJ1-1; D gene ambiguous. The CDR3 extends over 12 amino acids. Trimming stripped 6 bases from V and 11 bases from J, with 16 bases between. Germline V gene lookup returns CDR1 MNHNY and CDR2 SVGAGI (reference sequence). As DNA, the CDR3 is TGTGCCAGCAGCGCTCCTTCAGGCGCCGCTTTCTTT. Translating gives CASSAPSGAAFF.

The rearrangement links TRBV9 to TRBJ2-6; TRBD1 is a possible D gene (5 bases). Trimming shortened V by 3 bases and J by 0 bases, and 7 bases separated the two germline ends. The CDR3 loop spans 15 amino acids. Germline V gives CDR1 SGDLS, CDR2 YYNGEE. The DNA for the CDR3 is TGTGCCAGCAGCGGCGACAGCTCTGGGGCCAACGTCCTGACTTTC. Amino acid sequence: CASSGDSSGANVLTF.

The V and J genes are TRBV7-8 and TRBJ2-1; TRBD2 matches at 9 bases. CDR3 length equals 18 residues. Germline lookup yields CDR1 SGHVS and CDR2 FQNEAQ. V trimming: 5 bases; J trimming: 4 bases; junction bases outside the gene matches: 15. CDR3 sequence reads: CASSPLRAGGNGYNEQFF. CDR3 in DNA: TGTGCCAGCAGCCCTCTCCGAGCGGGAGGAAATGGATACAATGAGCAGTTCTTC.

The chain links TRBV4-1 to TRBJ1-4; D possibly corresponds to TRBD1 (5 bases). CDR1 is MGHRA, CDR2 YSYEKL, per germline. Trimming shortened V by 1 base and J by 4 bases, and 10 bases separated the two germline ends. The CDR3 spans 15 residues. CDR3 coding DNA: TGCGCCAGCAGCCAAGTGCACAGGCTTAATGAAAAACTGTTTTTT. This gives the protein CASSQVHRLNEKLFF.